Sequencing of this T cell receptor (beta chain) was carried out in a study of blood T cell repertoires in COVID-19. About the study: Researchers got acute and convalescent COVID-19 samples from the United States, Italy and Spain. PBMCs, B-cell-depleted T cells, or T cells provided the cDNA or gDNA that made up the material.

The CDR3 has 14 amino acids. CDR1 is KGHSH, CDR2 LQKENI, per germline. Losses at the gene ends were 3 bases for V and 6 bases for J; bases not matched to a gene: 5. TCRdb's copy holds only in-frame clones and misses some; the assay was immunoSEQ multiplex PCR. The data show 110,000 or so clones, 80% to 90% seen once. This chain connects TRBV18 to TRBJ2-3, with 8 bases fitting TRBD2. The TCR was taken from a woman between 45 and 60 years old with acute or convalescent COVID-19. Input material: peripheral blood. CDR3 nucleotides: TGTGCCAGCTCACCCCCTAGCGGGTCGGATACGCAGTATTTT. It codes for CASSPPSGSDTQYF.